Detailed here is one T cell receptor beta chain. The antigen remains unidentified. Donors comprised healthy HIV-negative adults lacking recent acute infections or vaccinations. The sample originates from a study of shared clonotypes between healthy human individuals. Study-wide results and limits: Donor scarcity curtailed the genetic and exposure-history diversity represented herein.

Trimming took 6 bases from V and 11 from J; bases not matched to a gene: 15. The CDR3 consists of 15 residues. Germline CDR1 reads SGHTA; CDR2 reads FQGNSA. Generated by immunoSEQ multiplex PCR, the TCRdb table keeps only in-frame clones and is missing some. Altogether about 100,000 clones are present, about 45% being singletons, with the ten largest covering roughly 15%. The rearrangement joins TRBV7-2 to TRBJ2-5; 10 positions agree with TRBD1. The clonotype comes from a woman in her thirties or forties in good health. Some clones in this sample may be carry-over from other donors' samples. Sample: PBMCs. The CDR3 DNA reads as TGTGCCAGCAGTTTAAGACAGGGGGCTACAGGGGAGCAGTACTTC. The encoded protein is CASSLRQGATGEQYF.